This TCR beta chain was found in a study of T cell responses to AZD1222 COVID-19 vaccine. Clones were sequenced by immunoSEQ multiplex PCR, and TCRdb holds only the in-frame ones, with some missing. The sample holds fewer than 300,000 clones, about 92% seen once. Of note for this clone: Its cognate antigen is unknown.

In germline, CDR1 is LGHNA, CDR2 YSLEER. V lost 3 bases to trimming and J lost 2 bases, with 12 bases between them. The CDR3 spans 15 residues. Study-level points and caveats: Spike-spanning, vaccine-associated CD4 TCRs were dominant at 160-218 and 743-854. Recipients of two AZD1222 doses showed rising Spike-specific TCR breadth and depth.

This TCR was recovered from an adult in good health. Sequencing used peripheral blood, obtained on day 0 of AZD1222 vaccination. The rearrangement links TRBV4-3 to TRBJ2-3, with D possibly being TRBD1 (5 bases). CDR3 nucleotides: TGCGCCAGCAGCCAGGGGCTCGGTCCCACAGATACGCAGTATTTT. This sequence encodes CASSQGLGPTDTQYF.